The 7 T cell receptor beta chains given below trace back to one sample, sequenced in a study of blood T cell repertoires in COVID-19. Profiling relied on immunoSEQ multiplex PCR, and the TCRdb table lists in-frame clones only, not all of them. The sample lists roughly 340,000 clones; roughly 90% were seen once. The specimen sequenced was peripheral blood. These receptors were obtained from a woman aged 30 to 39 with COVID-19, enrolled during active disease.

The chain is built from TRBV3-1 (or the pseudogene TRBV3-2) and TRBJ1-2; D is uncertain. The CDR3 runs 12 residues. V lost 1 base to trimming and J lost 8 bases, with 8 bases between them. Germline V lookup: CDR1 LGHDT, CDR2 YNNKEL (reference sequence). CDR3: CASSQGHAGYTF. The CDR3 bases are TGTGCCAGCAGCCAAGGACACGCGGGCTACACCTTC.

The chain carries TRBV2 and TRBJ2-7; D may be TRBD1 (6 bases). The V gene lost 6 bases and the J gene lost 4 bases, with 10 bases spanning the gap. Looked up from germline, CDR1 is SNHLY and CDR2 is FYNNEI. This CDR3 has 12 amino acids. The CDR3 spells CASRRDIYEQYV. The CDR3 DNA follows: TGTGCCAGCAGACGGGACATATACGAGCAGTACGTC.

This clone was seen once. The rearrangement uses TRBV6-2 or TRBV6-3 and TRBJ1-5; D is ambiguous. Per germline, CDR1 MNHEY and CDR2 SVGEGT. The V gene lost 4 bases and the J gene lost 7 bases, with 11 bases spanning the gap. This CDR3 is 13 amino acids long. The CDR3 region is CASSSRESQPQHF. CDR3 sequence (DNA): TGTGCCAGCAGTTCCCGGGAATCGCAGCCCCAGCATTTT.

The V call is TRBV15, the J call TRBJ2-7; a weak D match, TRBD2 (5 bases). The CDR3 sequence is 16 residues long. The V end lost 0 bases, the J end lost 0 bases, and 12 bases lay between the germline ends. Germline lookup yields CDR1 LNHNV and CDR2 YYDKDF (reference sequence). The CDR3: CATSRDYEGLSYEQYF. The CDR3 DNA reads TGTGCCACCAGCAGAGACTATGAGGGCCTCTCCTACGAGCAGTACTTC.

The chain couples TRBV19 to TRBJ1-2; the D is unclear. Germline V gene data show CDR1 as LNHDA and CDR2 as SQIVND (reference sequence). The CDR3 totals 14 residues. V lost 7 bases, J lost 7 bases, and 19 bases lay in between. Here the CDR3 DNA reads TGTGCCAGTACCCCGGAGGAGCTGGAGAGTGGCTACACCTTC. Its protein product is CASTPEELESGYTF.

This chain joins TRBV27 and TRBJ2-7, with TRBD1 matching over 10 bases. Unmatched junction bases numbered 3, after V lost 5 bases and J lost 2 bases. CDR1 is MNHEY, CDR2 SMNVEV, per germline (reference sequence). The CDR3 totals 14 residues. Here the CDR3 reads CASSRTGGPYEQYF. CDR3 sequence (DNA): TGTGCCAGCAGTCGGACAGGGGGTCCCTACGAGCAGTACTTC.

This chain links TRBV27 with TRBJ2-5; a possible D gene is TRBD2 (6 bases). V lost 3 bases and J 2 bases, leaving 13 bases between the germline ends. The CDR3 covers 15 residues. Germline loops: CDR1 MNHEY, CDR2 SMNVEV (reference sequence). CDR3 sequence (DNA): TGTGCCAGCAGTTTTTCAACAGGAGGGCAAGAGACCCAGTACTTC. Protein sequence: CASSFSTGGQETQYF.